This T cell receptor beta chain derives from a study of blood T cell repertoires in COVID-19. Background on the study: Samples came from the United States, Italy and Spain, spanning acute and convalescent COVID-19.

The V gene's germline CDR1 is LNHDA and CDR2 SQIVND (reference sequence). The CDR3 consists of 18 residues. Trimming took 1 base from V and 7 from J; bases not matched to a gene: 13. Original processing notes: From reference gene primer amplification, estimates of nucleated cell counts were derived. This table comes from immunoSEQ multiplex PCR, and its TCRdb copy is limited to in-frame clones, with some not included. The V and J calls and clone size are taken from that table; D and trimming were inferred from the DNA. The data hold around 250,000 clones, with roughly nine tenths observed a single time. Donors were grouped by their self-reported clinical history.

The sequence came from a human donor in a cohort exposed to, infected with or recovered from COVID-19 (not recorded which). The donor label of this sample is uncertain. Sequencing was done on a sample of PBMCs or T cells enriched from blood (not recorded which). The rearrangement links TRBV19 to TRBJ1-4; TRBD1 matches 9 bases. CDR3 amino acids: CASSIGPPGQGVGEKLFF. Here the CDR3 DNA reads TGTGCCAGTAGTATAGGGCCCCCGGGACAGGGTGTCGGTGAAAAACTGTTTTTT.